This is a list of T cell receptor beta chains from one sample in a study of technical replicates of blood from a handful of donors. Method: immunoSEQ multiplex PCR; TCRdb's copy keeps in-frame clones and lacks some. The sample records 65,000 to 90,000 clones, roughly 93% being singletons. Sequenced: T cells isolated from PBMCs. These receptors were collected from a human donor in good health. The CDR3 runs from the conserved cysteine through the conserved F or W. The D gene is left open where the match is weak. The size entry is marked missing in some rows and otherwise reads once, few, many or a size class.

V	J	D	size	CDR3	DNA
TRBV28	TRBJ2-3	TRBD1	.	CASSLLGQGQYF	TGTGCCAGCAGCCTACTAGGACAGGGGCAGTATTTT
TRBV7-2	TRBJ2-1	TRBD2	.	CASSLELAGYVAYNEQFF	TGTGCCAGCAGCTTAGAACTAGCGGGATATGTTGCCTACAATGAGCAGTTCTTC
TRBV9	TRBJ1-3	.	once	CASSAVPIPSGNTIYF	TGTGCCAGCAGCGCTGTTCCTATTCCGTCTGGAAACACCATATATTTT
TRBV15	TRBJ2-3	.	.	CATSEQRGAGSDTQYF	TGTGCCACCAGCGAACAACGGGGGGCCGGGTCAGATACGCAGTATTTT
TRBV28	TRBJ2-7	TRBD2	once	CASRIPTSGNLSYEQYF	TGTGCCAGCAGAATCCCGACTAGCGGGAACCTCTCCTACGAGCAGTACTTC
TRBV27	TRBJ2-5	.	.	CASSGPAQETQYF	TGTGCCAGCAGTGGGCCAGCACAAGAGACCCAGTACTTC
TRBV20-1	TRBJ1-5	.	.	CSASGILSAF	TGCAGTGCCAGCGGGATTCTCTCCGCTTTT
TRBV5-1	TRBJ1-4	.	.	CASSFGVGEKLFF	TGCGCCAGCAGCTTCGGGGTTGGTGAAAAACTGTTTTTT
TRBV13	TRBJ1-1	.	.	CASTRGGSEAFF	TGTGCCAGCACTCGGGGTGGGAGTGAAGCTTTCTTT
TRBV6-5	TRBJ2-7	TRBD2	.	CASSYGGEGYEQYF	TGTGCCAGCAGTTATGGAGGGGAGGGCTACGAGCAGTACTTC
TRBV9	TRBJ1-1	.	.	CASSSGPRVFDTEAFF	TGTGCCAGCAGCTCGGGCCCGAGGGTGTTTGACACTGAAGCTTTCTTT
TRBV11-2	TRBJ2-7	TRBD2	.	CASSSGLAGGPGNEQYF	TGTGCCAGCAGCTCGGGACTAGCGGGAGGGCCGGGGAACGAGCAGTACTTC
TRBV7-9	TRBJ1-2	.	.	CASSFELYGYTF	TGTGCCAGCAGCTTCGAGTTATATGGCTACACCTTC
TRBV6-6	TRBJ1-5	TRBD1	.	CASKTDRVRNQPQHF	TGTGCCAGCAAAACAGACAGGGTAAGGAATCAGCCCCAGCATTTT
TRBV10-1	TRBJ2-3	.	.	CASSETATADTQYF	TGCGCCAGCAGTGAAACCGCGACAGCAGATACGCAGTATTTT
TRBV7-9	TRBJ2-4	.	.	CASSVDRLAKNIQYF	TGTGCCAGCAGCGTCGACAGACTAGCCAAAAACATTCAGTACTTC
TRBV28	TRBJ1-2	TRBD1	.	CASSSEDGDRAPYGYTF	TGTGCCAGCAGCAGCGAGGACGGGGACAGGGCTCCGTATGGCTACACCTTC
TRBV27	TRBJ2-7	TRBD2	.	CASSLGLAGEQYF	TGTGCCAGCAGTTTAGGGCTAGCGGGGGAACAGTACTTC
TRBV23-1	TRBJ2-7	.	.	CASSQARHRSYEQYF	TGCGCCAGCAGTCAGGCGCGACATCGGTCCTACGAGCAGTACTTC
TRBV6-5	TRBJ1-2	.	.	CASSKRGNYGYTF	TGTGCCAGCAGTAAACGAGGCAACTATGGCTACACCTTC
TRBV6-5	TRBJ2-1	.	.	CASSETDGGNEQFF	TGTGCCAGCAGCGAAACGGACGGGGGCAATGAGCAGTTCTTC
TRBV4-1	TRBJ2-3	TRBD2	once	CASSQTAAGGPDTQYF	TGCGCCAGCAGCCAAACAGCGGCGGGAGGCCCAGATACGCAGTATTTT